This is a list of T cell receptor beta chains from one sample in a study of shared clonotypes between healthy human individuals. Assay used: immunoSEQ multiplex PCR; TCRdb lists only in-frame clones, some missing. The table shows some 470,000 clones, with about 82% occurring only once. Sequences were obtained from PBMCs. The receptors were gathered from a woman aged 40 to 50 in good health. Some clones in this sample may be carry-over from other donors' samples. Each CDR3 is given with its conserved first and last residue. A D gene is named only where the DNA matches it firmly. Size tells how often a clone was seen (once, few, many) or the class of an expanded clone, and some rows leave it out.

cdr3_nt,cdr3_aa,d_call,v_call,j_call,clone_size
TGTGCCAGCAGCGTAGCTGACAGCCCGAGGGAGCAGTACTTC,CASSVADSPREQYF,-,TRBV9,TRBJ2-7,-
TGTGCAAGTCGCTTACCCTCAAGAGCCTGGAGCCTGAACGAGCAGTACTTC,CASRLPSRAWSLNEQYF,-,TRBV12-2,TRBJ2-7,-
TGTGCCAGCAGCTTCTCCCAGGGTCCGGACGGCTACACCTTC,CASSFSQGPDGYTF,-,TRBV7-8,TRBJ1-2,-
TGTGCCAGCAGTTACTCGAGGTACCCCACAGATACGCAGTATTTT,CASSYSRYPTDTQYF,-,TRBV6-5,TRBJ2-3,-
TGTGCCAGCAGACTTACAACAGGGGGCGGTGGTCGGTCGGCTTTCTTT,CASRLTTGGGGRSAFF,TRBD1,TRBV28,TRBJ1-1,-
TGTGCCAGCAGCCGCGGACAGGGGGGAACTGAAGCTTTCTTT,CASSRGQGGTEAFF,TRBD1,TRBV7-9,TRBJ1-1,-
TGCGCCAGCAGCACCCTGCTAGCGGGAGGGGATACGCAGTATTTT,CASSTLLAGGDTQYF,TRBD2,TRBV5-1,TRBJ2-3,few
TGTGCCAGCAGCCCGAACCGGGCGAAGCAGTTCTTC,CASSPNRAKQFF,-,TRBV7-2,TRBJ2-1,-
TGTGCCATCAGTGAGCGACAGGGGAGCTCTGGAAACACCATATATTTT,CAISERQGSSGNTIYF,TRBD1,TRBV10-3,TRBJ1-3,-
TGTGCCAGCAGCGTAACGTCCCAGCCTTCCACCGGGGAGCTGTTTTTT,CASSVTSQPSTGELFF,-,TRBV9,TRBJ2-2,-
TGTGCCAGCCAGCCTAGCGGGACCTACGAGCAGTACTTC,CASQPSGTYEQYF,TRBD2,TRBV6-1,TRBJ2-7,-
TGTGCCAGCTCACCAGGACTAGCGGGAGGTTCCGACGAGCAGTACTTC,CASSPGLAGGSDEQYF,TRBD2,TRBV18,TRBJ2-7,-
TGTGCCAGTAGTACAACCCCGGGCGGTTCCTATGGCTACACCTTC,CASSTTPGGSYGYTF,-,TRBV19,TRBJ1-2,-
TGTGCCAGCAGCCCGGGTTGGGGAACCGGGGAGCTGTTTTTT,CASSPGWGTGELFF,-,TRBV11-1,TRBJ2-2,-
TGCGCCAGTGATCGGGGACAGACCTCCTACAATGAGCAGTTCTTC,CASDRGQTSYNEQFF,TRBD1,TRBV5-1,TRBJ2-1,once
TGCAGCGGTACCGGGACTAGCGGAGACGAGCAGTACTTC,CSGTGTSGDEQYF,TRBD2,TRBV29-1,TRBJ2-7,-
TGTGCCAGCATTGGACTCTCCTACGAGCAGTACTTC,CASIGLSYEQYF,-,TRBV2,TRBJ2-7,-
TGTGCCAGCAGCCGGATGGCAGGGCCCGAAAACACCATATATTTT,CASSRMAGPENTIYF,-,TRBV7-6,TRBJ1-3,once
TGTGCCAGCAGTTTATATGCCGGGGGACTAGCGGTAGGCACAGATACGCAGTATTTT,CASSLYAGGLAVGTDTQYF,TRBD2,TRBV27,TRBJ2-3,once
TGTGCCAGCAGCCCGGGGACTAGCGGGAGTATTGAGCAGTTCTTC,CASSPGTSGSIEQFF,TRBD2,TRBV6-5,TRBJ2-1,-
TGTGCCAGCAGGTCCGAGACAGGATCTGGCTACACCTTC,CASRSETGSGYTF,-,TRBV5-6,TRBJ1-2,-
TGTGCCAGCAGTCTGGACAGGATAGGCCAGCCCCAGCATTTT,CASSLDRIGQPQHF,TRBD1,TRBV6-6,TRBJ1-5,-
TGTGCCTGGAGTTCGACTAGCGGGAGTTACGAGCAGTACTTC,CAWSSTSGSYEQYF,TRBD2,TRBV30,TRBJ2-7,-
TGTGCCAGCAGCATGAGGGGGAACGCTGGAAACACCATATATTTT,CASSMRGNAGNTIYF,-,TRBV7-9,TRBJ1-3,-
TGTGCCACCAGCAAGGGCGGAATGTACCAAGAGACCCAGTACTTC,CATSKGGMYQETQYF,-,TRBV15,TRBJ2-5,-
TGTGCCAGCAGCCCTACCCTGGCCAGCGGGGATCAGCCCCAGCATTTT,CASSPTLASGDQPQHF,-,TRBV4-2,TRBJ1-5,-
TGTGCCAGCAGTTTAACAGGGGTCGAGCAGTACTTC,CASSLTGVEQYF,TRBD1,TRBV28,TRBJ2-7,-
TGTGCCAGTCGAAGAGTCTATGACATGCCTAGTTTCGAAGCTTTCTTT,CASRRVYDMPSFEAFF,-,TRBV19,TRBJ1-1,-
TGTGCCAGCAGCGTCGACCCGGGACTAGCGGGAGTCAATGAGCAGTTCTTC,CASSVDPGLAGVNEQFF,TRBD2,TRBV9,TRBJ2-1,-
TGTGCCATCATTCCGGGACTAGACCTATACGAGCAGTACTTC,CAIIPGLDLYEQYF,TRBD2,TRBV10-3,TRBJ2-7,-
TGTGCCAGCAGCCCTAGGGCGGTCGGGGACACCTTC,CASSPRAVGDTF,-,TRBV28,TRBJ1-2,-
TGTGCCAGCAGTGAAAACGGGCTGCCCGCAGATACGCAGTATTTT,CASSENGLPADTQYF,-,TRBV2,TRBJ2-3,-
TGTGCCAGCAGCCTTCACCAGTCCGGGGAGCTGTTTTTT,CASSLHQSGELFF,-,TRBV7-6,TRBJ2-2,-
TGTGCCTGGAGGGGGGACAGAGCTGAGGCTTTCTTT,CAWRGDRAEAFF,TRBD1,TRBV30,TRBJ1-1,once
TGTGCCAGCACGTTGGTAGATACGCAGTATTTT,CASTLVDTQYF,-,TRBV6-1,TRBJ2-3,-
TGCAGCGTTGAAGGGGGGACAGATCAGAGCACAGATACGCAGTATTTT,CSVEGGTDQSTDTQYF,TRBD1,TRBV29-1,TRBJ2-3,-
TGCGCCAGTACGAGGGACAGGGGCCGCAACGAGCAGTACTTC,CASTRDRGRNEQYF,TRBD1,TRBV4-3,TRBJ2-7,-
TGTGCCAGCAGCTTAGAACTAGCGACGCATACGCAGTATTTT,CASSLELATHTQYF,TRBD2,TRBV7-2,TRBJ2-3,few
TGTGCCAGCAGCTTGGCGGGGTTGAGGTATGGCTACACCTTC,CASSLAGLRYGYTF,-,TRBV5-6,TRBJ1-2,-
TGCGCCAGCAGCCGGGAGGGCAGAGCCGGCACCGGGGAGCTGTTTTTT,CASSREGRAGTGELFF,TRBD2,TRBV5-1,TRBJ2-2,-
TGTGCCAGCTCACAGGACGTATCCTACGAGCAGTACTTC,CASSQDVSYEQYF,-,TRBV18,TRBJ2-7,-
TGTGCCAGCAGCGATACCGGGACGTCCCCATTCTTC,CASSDTGTSPFF,-,TRBV7-9,TRBJ2-1,-
TGCGCCAGCAGTGGACTAGCGAGCACAGATACGCAGTATTTT,CASSGLASTDTQYF,TRBD2,TRBV10-2,TRBJ2-3,-
TGTGCCTGGAGATTGACGGGCTTGGACACTGAAGCTTTCTTT,CAWRLTGLDTEAFF,-,TRBV30,TRBJ1-1,-
TGTGCCAGCAGCTTAGAGCTAGCGGGAGTTAATGAGCAGTTCTTC,CASSLELAGVNEQFF,TRBD2,TRBV7-8,TRBJ2-1,-
TGTGCCAGCAGCTGGACCACAGATACGCAGTATTTT,CASSWTTDTQYF,-,TRBV14,TRBJ2-3,-
TGTGCCAGCAGCCCGGATGGCGTTACGCAGTATTTT,CASSPDGVTQYF,-,TRBV11-3,TRBJ2-3,few
TGCGCCAGCAGCTGGCGGGGCCAGGGCCACGAGCAGTACTTC,CASSWRGQGHEQYF,-,TRBV5-1,TRBJ2-7,-
TGTGCCAGCAGCCTATGGGCCTACGAGCAGTACTTC,CASSLWAYEQYF,-,TRBV7-9,TRBJ2-7,-
TGTGCCAGCAGCTACAAAAAGGGGGCACCGGGCGGGGCCAACGTCCTGACTTTC,CASSYKKGAPGGANVLTF,TRBD1,TRBV7-9,TRBJ2-6,-
TGCGTCAGCAGCGGACAGCACTCCCAGTATTTT,CVSSGQHSQYF,-,TRBV28,TRBJ2-3,-
TGCGCCAGCAGCTCTTCAGCGTCGGGGGCCGGGACCTTC,CASSSSASGAGTF,-,TRBV5-1,TRBJ1-2,few
TGTGCCAGCCTCGGTACTAGCGGGAGGTTTTACAATGAGCAGTTCTTC,CASLGTSGRFYNEQFF,TRBD2,TRBV28,TRBJ2-1,-
TGCGCCAGCAGCTTGATCGGGGGTAATCAGCCCCAGCATTTT,CASSLIGGNQPQHF,-,TRBV5-1,TRBJ1-5,-